This T cell receptor beta chain is from a study of Ad26.COV2.S vaccination and SARS-CoV-2 variants. Study observations and caveats: Total T cell responses, in the TCR breadth and depth analyses, may have been underestimated.

On this clone: Antigen: not known. Distinct nucleotide sequences in the sample also encode this CDR3.

Looked up from germline, CDR1 is WSHSY and CDR2 is SAAADI. The V segment lost 3 bases and the J segment 10 bases; nucleotides outside the gene matches: 7. The CDR3 is 14 amino acids. Treatment indicated: 15 to 20 received Ad26.COV2.S at low or high dose, single or two shots; 5 received placebo; per-sample allocation not given. Collection of samples fell on day 63 after the first vaccine or placebo injection. Wuhan-strain SARS-CoV-2 spike was expressed by the Ad26 vector that made up the vaccine. Libraries were prepared by immunoSEQ multiplex PCR; TCRdb keeps only in-frame clonotypes and omits some of them. This sample carries some 340,000 clones, 86% of them seen once, and the ten largest clones take more than 1.5%.

This receptor was obtained from a person between 18 and 65 years old who received the Ad26.COV2.S COVID-19 vaccine or a placebo. Sample: peripheral blood, taken in a trial of Ad26.COV2.S vaccine versus placebo. J is TRBJ2-4 and V is TRBV10-2; 9 bases are a match to TRBD1. The CDR3 sequence: CASSDGTGPNIQYF. The CDR3 bases are TGCGCCAGCAGTGATGGGACAGGGCCAAATATTCAGTACTTC.